This T cell receptor (beta chain) was captured by sequencing in a study of blood T cell repertoires in COVID-19. Study as a whole: Donors in the United States, Italy and Spain gave samples during acute or convalescent COVID-19. T cells, B-cell-depleted T cells, or PBMCs supplied cDNA or gDNA.

The CDR3 has 14 amino acids. The junction had 3 bases not matched to a gene; V was cut back by 4 bases and J by 5 bases. Germline-derived CDR1 and CDR2 are KGHSH and LQKENI. In the original analysis: Amplified reference gene primers provided the basis for estimating nucleated cell counts. Some clones are missing from TCRdb's copy, which holds only in-frame ones; the method was immunoSEQ multiplex PCR. For V, J and clone size, that table is used; D and trimming come from the DNA. The data show about 230,000 clones, over 75% seen once. Seattle patients were enrolled while actively infected and followed longitudinally.

The genes are TRBV18 and TRBJ2-7; 12 positions match TRBD1. The receptor was derived from a man in his fifties or sixties with COVID-19, enrolled during active disease. Sequenced: peripheral blood. This CDR3 reads CASSLGQGANEQYF. The CDR3 nucleotides are TGTGCCAGCTCACTGGGACAGGGGGCAAACGAGCAGTACTTC. Full variable domain (missing parts from reference TRBV18 and TRBJ2-7): NAGVMQNPRHLVRRRGQEARLRCSPMKGHSHVYWYRQLPEEGLKFMVYLQKENIIDESGMPKERFSAEFPKEGPSILRIQQVVRGDSAAYFCASSLGQGANEQYFGPGTRLTVT.